This T cell receptor (beta chain) was captured by sequencing in a study of TIL therapy for anti-PD-1-resistant metastatic lung cancer. Across the study: Median tumor mutation burden was 1.5 mutations per megabase.

Stated time point: pre-treatment sample, taken before nivolumab and TIL therapy. Tumor tissue came from excised metastases, mostly pleural nodules or supraclavicular lymph nodes. The CDR3 extends over 14 amino acids. Germline V lookup: CDR1 MNHNS, CDR2 SASEGT. V lost 4 bases and J 8 bases, leaving 17 bases between the germline ends. Only a few counts were recorded for this clone. The antigen remains undetermined. Sequencing used immunoSEQ v3. Assay: immunoSEQ multiplex PCR; the TCRdb copy retains only in-frame clones and omits some. The repertoire includes about 26,000 clones, approximately 57% of them detected once, and about 16% sits in the top ten. Overall study results and limits: This highly selected cohort may not generalize to typical lung cancer patients.

Material: tumor tissue, obtained at baseline. The clonotype originates from a woman between 30 and 79 years old with non-small cell lung cancer. This chain uses TRBV6-1 with TRBJ1-2; no definite D call. The CDR3 sequence is CASSGSGTAGGYTF. In DNA, the CDR3 is TGTGCCAGCAGTGGATCGGGAACAGCCGGGGGCTACACCTTC.